This is a list of T cell receptor beta chains from one sample in a study of control samples from healthy donors and cancer patients. The method was immunoSEQ multiplex PCR; TCRdb's version includes in-frame clones alone and lacks a portion of them. The sample lists some 94,000 clones, roughly 86% occurring once. Material: blood. All receptors derive from a woman in her forties or fifties in good health. Both conserved end residues are part of each CDR3. A D gene is named only where the DNA matches it firmly. Size is omitted from some rows. Given values are once, few, many or a class for expanded clones.

J,size,V,D,DNA,CDR3
TRBJ2-7,once,TRBV6-2/TRBV6-3,NA,TGTGCCAGCAGTTACCCATCGGCTTCTGGGGGCGAGCAGTACTTC,CASSYPSASGGEQYF
TRBJ1-1,NA,TRBV6-5,NA,TGTGCCAGCAGTTACGACCTGAACACTGAAGCTTTCTTT,CASSYDLNTEAFF
TRBJ2-5,NA,TRBV11-2,NA,TGTGCCAGCAGCTTAGTAAGGGGGGGAGAGACCCAGTACTTC,CASSLVRGGETQYF
TRBJ2-5,once,TRBV7-9,TRBD2,TGTGCCAGCAGCCCAAGACGGACTAGCGGGAGGTGGGAGACCCAGTACTTC,CASSPRRTSGRWETQYF
TRBJ2-5,NA,TRBV6-5,NA,TGTGCCAGCAGTTACGCGATCCGGGACCCAGAGACCCAGTACTTC,CASSYAIRDPETQYF
TRBJ2-1,NA,TRBV7-6,NA,TGTGCCAGCAGCTCGCTTCCGGGATCGGAGTACAATGAGCAGTTCTTC,CASSSLPGSEYNEQFF
TRBJ1-5,NA,TRBV27,TRBD1,TGTGCCAGCAGGATACAGGGGTCCAATCAGCCCCAGCATTTT,CASRIQGSNQPQHF
TRBJ1-5,once,TRBV6-2/TRBV6-3,NA,TGTGCCAGCAGTCACGGGAATCAGCCCCAGCATTTT,CASSHGNQPQHF
TRBJ2-5,NA,TRBV7-7,NA,TGTGCCAGCAGCTACCTCAGGGACAACGCAGAGACCCAGTACTTC,CASSYLRDNAETQYF
TRBJ1-4,NA,TRBV9,TRBD1,TGTGCCAGCAGCGTGCGGGGACAGGGTAGTGAAAAACTGTTTTTT,CASSVRGQGSEKLFF
TRBJ2-1,NA,TRBV19,TRBD2,TGTGCCAGTAGTGCTGAAGCTAGCGGGGGGAACGAGCAGTTCTTC,CASSAEASGGNEQFF
TRBJ1-1,NA,TRBV7-3,TRBD1,TGTGCCAGCAGCTCTCAGGGGGCGACTGCTGAAGCTTTCTTT,CASSSQGATAEAFF
TRBJ2-1,NA,TRBV10-2,NA,TGCGCCAGCAGTCTGATAGCTTTTGAGCAGTTCTTC,CASSLIAFEQFF
TRBJ1-5,NA,TRBV2,NA,TGTGCCAGCAGCTCAGAGGGATGGAGCAATCAGCCCCAGCATTTT,CASSSEGWSNQPQHF
TRBJ1-5,NA,TRBV10-3,TRBD1,TGTGCCATCAGTGGAACAGGGGGCGAAGGTCAGCCCCAGCATTTT,CAISGTGGEGQPQHF
TRBJ2-3,few,TRBV4-3,NA,TGCGCCAGCAGCCAAGAAGGAAGTCTAGCCCCAGATACGCAGTATTTT,CASSQEGSLAPDTQYF
TRBJ1-5,NA,TRBV29-1,NA,TGCAGCGTGGGGGATCTCAATCAGCCCCAGCATTTT,CSVGDLNQPQHF
TRBJ2-3,NA,TRBV20-1,TRBD2,TGCAGTGCTAGGCCTAGCGGGGGGCAGTATTTT,CSARPSGGQYF
TRBJ1-5,NA,TRBV7-9,NA,TGTGCCAGCAGCTCCCAGGGAACTCAGCCCCAGCATTTT,CASSSQGTQPQHF
TRBJ2-1,once,TRBV7-2,NA,TGTGCCAGCAATCGGGACGGCCTGGGGGAGCAGTTCTTC,CASNRDGLGEQFF
TRBJ1-2,NA,TRBV5-6,TRBD1,TGTGCCAGCAGCTTGGCCGGGACAGGCGGGTATGGCTACACCTTC,CASSLAGTGGYGYTF
TRBJ2-3,NA,TRBV6-4,TRBD1,TGTGCCAGCAGTGCCGGGACAGGGAGCACAGATACGCAGTATTTT,CASSAGTGSTDTQYF
TRBJ2-3,NA,TRBV11-3,TRBD2,TGTGCCAGCAGCTTCCGGGAGGACCGCCGCTACACAGATACGCAGTATTTT,CASSFREDRRYTDTQYF
TRBJ2-7,NA,TRBV6-4,TRBD1,TGTGCCAGCCCTTGTGGCCAGGGGGCTAGGTCCTACGAGCAGTACTTC,CASPCGQGARSYEQYF
TRBJ2-3,NA,TRBV5-8,TRBD1,TGTGCCAGCAGCTCCGGGACAGGGGGAGTTGGGGCCACAGATACGCAGTATTTT,CASSSGTGGVGATDTQYF
TRBJ1-1,NA,TRBV5-1,NA,TGCGCCAGCGTCCCGGGGATAGGGAAGGCTATGAACACTGAAGCTTTCTTT,CASVPGIGKAMNTEAFF
TRBJ2-2,NA,TRBV7-2,NA,TGTGCCAGCAGCGCCCCGGGACAAACGAACACCGGGGAGCTGTTTTTT,CASSAPGQTNTGELFF
TRBJ2-2,NA,TRBV7-3,NA,TGTGCCAGCAGCTTAAAATCCGTCGGGTCCAAGGAGCTGTTTTTT,CASSLKSVGSKELFF
TRBJ2-1,NA,TRBV15,NA,TGTGCCACCAGCAGAGACCCCCGGAGCAGCAATGAGCAGTTCTTC,CATSRDPRSSNEQFF
TRBJ2-1,NA,TRBV9,TRBD2,TGTGCCAGCACTACAAGCGGGGGGAACTACAATGAGCAGTTCTTC,CASTTSGGNYNEQFF
TRBJ2-2,few,TRBV10-3,TRBD1,TGTGCCATCAGTCGAGGACAGGGGGTCTCGCGTACCGGGGAGCTGTTTTTT,CAISRGQGVSRTGELFF
TRBJ1-1,few,TRBV19,TRBD1,TGTGCCAGTAGTATAGTACTTGCGACAGGGAAAACTGAAGCTTTCTTT,CASSIVLATGKTEAFF
TRBJ1-1,NA,TRBV20-1,NA,TGCAGTGCAGGGGAGACTGAAGCTTTCTTT,CSAGETEAFF
TRBJ2-3,NA,TRBV5-1,NA,TGCGCCAGCAGCTTAAGTCCCCGAGATACGCAGTATTTT,CASSLSPRDTQYF
TRBJ1-2,NA,TRBV7-2,TRBD1,TGTGCCAGCAGCCTTTCGGGACAGTCAGGCTATGGCTACACCTTC,CASSLSGQSGYGYTF
TRBJ1-4,few,TRBV6-5,NA,TGTGCCAGCAGTTACTCGTTGTGGGCCGGGAATGAAAAACTGTTTTTT,CASSYSLWAGNEKLFF
TRBJ1-5,NA,TRBV4-1,NA,TGCGCCAGCAGCCATTACGTAAGCAATCAGCCCCAGCATTTT,CASSHYVSNQPQHF
TRBJ2-2,NA,TRBV7-9,TRBD2,TGTGCCAGCAGCCTAGCGGGAGCCGGGGAGCTGTTTTTT,CASSLAGAGELFF
TRBJ2-7,NA,TRBV28,TRBD2,TGTGCCAGCAGTTCCGTAGCGGGGGTGTCCTACGAGCAGTACTTC,CASSSVAGVSYEQYF
TRBJ2-1,NA,TRBV10-3,TRBD2,TGTGCCATCAGTGTCGGGTTTAGCGGGGGGTCCCGTACCAATGAGCAGTTCTTC,CAISVGFSGGSRTNEQFF
TRBJ1-2,NA,TRBV9,NA,TGTGCCAGCAGCGTAGTCGAGAGGAAAGGCTACACCTTC,CASSVVERKGYTF